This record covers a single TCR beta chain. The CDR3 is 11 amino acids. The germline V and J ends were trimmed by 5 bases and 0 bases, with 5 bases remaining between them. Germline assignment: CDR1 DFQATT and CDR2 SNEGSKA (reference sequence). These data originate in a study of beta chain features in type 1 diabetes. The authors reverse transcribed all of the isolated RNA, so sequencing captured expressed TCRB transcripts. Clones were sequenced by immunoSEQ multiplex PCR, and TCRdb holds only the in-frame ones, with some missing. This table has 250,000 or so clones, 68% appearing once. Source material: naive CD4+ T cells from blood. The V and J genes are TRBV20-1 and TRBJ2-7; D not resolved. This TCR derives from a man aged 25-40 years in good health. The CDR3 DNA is TGCAGTGCTTGGAGCTCCTACGAGCAGTACTTC. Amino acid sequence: CSAWSSYEQYF.